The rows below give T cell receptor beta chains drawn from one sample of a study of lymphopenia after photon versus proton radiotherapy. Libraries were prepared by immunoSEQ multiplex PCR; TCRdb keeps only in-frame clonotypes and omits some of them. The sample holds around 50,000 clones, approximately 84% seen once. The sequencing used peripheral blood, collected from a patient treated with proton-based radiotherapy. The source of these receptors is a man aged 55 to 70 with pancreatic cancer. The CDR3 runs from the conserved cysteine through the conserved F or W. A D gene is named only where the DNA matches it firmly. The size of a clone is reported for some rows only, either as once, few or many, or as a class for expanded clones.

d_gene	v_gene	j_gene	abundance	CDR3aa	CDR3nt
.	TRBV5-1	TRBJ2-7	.	CASSLAPHGYEQYF	TGCGCCAGCAGCTTGGCCCCCCATGGTTACGAGCAGTACTTC
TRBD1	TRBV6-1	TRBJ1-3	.	CASSANRGWNTIYF	TGTGCCAGCAGTGCAAACAGGGGTTGGAACACCATATATTTT
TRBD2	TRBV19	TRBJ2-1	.	CASSGLAGGPLSYNEQFF	TGTGCCAGTAGTGGACTAGCGGGAGGGCCTCTTTCCTACAATGAGCAGTTCTTC
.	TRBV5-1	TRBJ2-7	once	CASSLTISVNPYEQYF	TGCGCCAGCAGCTTGACCATTTCGGTAAATCCCTACGAGCAGTACTTC
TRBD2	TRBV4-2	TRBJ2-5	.	CASSVGASGLEETQYF	TGTGCCAGCAGCGTAGGGGCTAGCGGTCTGGAAGAGACCCAGTACTTC
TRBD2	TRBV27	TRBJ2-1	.	CASSLYGSGSSYNEQFF	TGTGCCAGCAGTTTATATGGTAGCGGGAGCTCCTACAATGAGCAGTTCTTC
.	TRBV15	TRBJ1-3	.	CATSRDFSGNTIYF	TGTGCCACCAGCAGAGACTTCTCTGGAAACACCATATATTTT
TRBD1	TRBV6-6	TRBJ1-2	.	CASRPTGGDGGYTF	TGTGCCAGCAGGCCGACAGGGGGCGATGGTGGCTACACCTTC
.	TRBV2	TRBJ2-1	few	CASSRVGSDVGVF	TGTGCCAGCAGCCGAGTGGGCTCCGACGTTGGGGTCTTC
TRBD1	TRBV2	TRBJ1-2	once	CASKGTGDYGYTF	TGTGCCAGCAAAGGGACAGGGGACTATGGCTACACCTTC
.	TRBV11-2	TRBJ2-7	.	CASSPLGSGGQYEQYF	TGTGCCAGCAGCCCCCTAGGGTCGGGGGGCCAATACGAGCAGTACTTC
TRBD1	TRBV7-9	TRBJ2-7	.	CASRKTGQASYEQYF	TGTGCCAGCAGGAAGACGGGACAGGCCTCCTACGAGCAGTACTTC
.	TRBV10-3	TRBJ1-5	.	CAIRQTGNDQPQHF	TGTGCCATCAGGCAGACCGGGAACGATCAGCCCCAGCATTTT
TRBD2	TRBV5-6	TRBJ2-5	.	CASSLALAGVQETQYF	TGTGCCAGCAGCCTCGCACTAGCGGGAGTACAAGAGACCCAGTACTTC
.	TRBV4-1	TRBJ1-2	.	CASSQPITERGYTF	TGCGCCAGCAGCCAACCCATCACCGAGCGCGGCTACACCTTC
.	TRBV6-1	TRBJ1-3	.	CASGGREFSGNTIYF	TGTGCCAGCGGAGGTCGCGAGTTCTCTGGAAACACCATATATTTT
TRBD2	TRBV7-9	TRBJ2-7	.	CASSLAASGKAYEQYF	TGTGCCAGCAGCTTAGCTGCTAGCGGGAAAGCCTACGAGCAGTACTTC
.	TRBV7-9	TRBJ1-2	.	CASSLPNYGYTF	TGTGCCAGCAGCTTGCCCAACTATGGCTACACCTTC
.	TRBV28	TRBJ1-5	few	CASSLYGDQPQHF	TGTGCCAGCAGTTTATACGGGGATCAGCCCCAGCATTTT
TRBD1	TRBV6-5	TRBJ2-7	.	CASTRTGGSGEQYF	TGTGCCAGCACCCGGACAGGGGGCTCCGGCGAGCAGTACTTC
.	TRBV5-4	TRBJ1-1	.	CASSQPSLNTEAFF	TGTGCCAGCAGCCAACCTAGTTTGAACACTGAAGCTTTCTTT
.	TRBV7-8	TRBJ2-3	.	CASTSSWNTDTQYF	TGTGCCAGCACCTCGAGTTGGAACACAGATACGCAGTATTTT
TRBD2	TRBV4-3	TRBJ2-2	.	CASSQAGLAGDTGELFF	TGCGCCAGCAGCCAGGCCGGACTAGCGGGAGACACCGGGGAGCTGTTTTTT
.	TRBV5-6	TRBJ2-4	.	CASSHLPQGIIAKNIQYF	TGTGCCAGCAGCCACCTGCCCCAGGGGATTATAGCCAAAAACATTCAGTACTTC
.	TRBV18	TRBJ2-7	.	CASSQQASYYEQYF	TGTGCCAGCTCACAACAGGCCAGTTACTACGAGCAGTACTTC
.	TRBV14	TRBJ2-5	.	CASSHMNIYLQETQYF	TGTGCCAGCAGCCACATGAACATCTACCTCCAAGAGACCCAGTACTTC